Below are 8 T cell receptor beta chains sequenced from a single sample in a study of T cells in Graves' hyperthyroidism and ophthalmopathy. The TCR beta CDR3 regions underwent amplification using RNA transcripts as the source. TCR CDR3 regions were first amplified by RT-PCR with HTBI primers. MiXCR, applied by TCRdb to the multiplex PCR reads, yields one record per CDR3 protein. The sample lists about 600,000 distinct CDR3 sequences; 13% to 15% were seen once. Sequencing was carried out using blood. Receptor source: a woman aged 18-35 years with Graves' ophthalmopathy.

CDR3 DNA: TGTGCCAGCAGCTTGGGGCGGTGGGGACAGGGTCGACCCGATACGCAGTATTTT. It encodes CASSLGRWGQGRPDTQYF. This sequence joins TRBV5-5 and TRBJ2-3, with 9 bases fitting TRBD1. The CDR3 totals 18 residues. V shed 0 bases and J 6 bases; nucleotides not matched to a gene: 14. CDR1 is SGHKS and CDR2 is YYEKEE in the germline V gene (reference sequence).

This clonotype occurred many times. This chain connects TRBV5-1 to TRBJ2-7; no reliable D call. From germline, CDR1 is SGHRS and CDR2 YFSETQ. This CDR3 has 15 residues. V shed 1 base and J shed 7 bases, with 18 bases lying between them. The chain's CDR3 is CASSLIGAGKGEQYF. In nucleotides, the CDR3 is TGCGCCAGCAGCTTGATCGGAGCAGGAAAGGGAGAGCAGTACTTC. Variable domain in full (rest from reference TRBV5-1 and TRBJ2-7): KAGVTQTPRYLIKTRGQQVTLSCSPISGHRSVSWYQQTPGQGLQFLFEYFSETQRNKGNFPGRFSGRQFSNSRSEMNVSTLELGDSALYLCASSLIGAGKGEQYFGPGTRLTVT.

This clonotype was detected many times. CDR3 in DNA: TGCAGCGTTGGACCTACCGATTGGACTGAAGCTTTCTTT. As protein: CSVGPTDWTEAFF. The chain has TRBV29-1 and TRBJ1-1; D gene uncertain. This CDR3 region has 13 residues. V lost 4 bases, J lost 5 bases, and 14 bases lay in between. Germline V gives CDR1 SQVTM, CDR2 ANQGSEA. The full variable domain, with the rest looked up from reference TRBV29-1 and TRBJ1-1, is SAVISQKPSRDICQRGTSLTIQCQVDSQVTMMFWYRQQPGQSLTLIATANQGSEATYESGFVIDKFPISRPNLTFSTLTVSNMSPEDSSIYLCSVGPTDWTEAFFGQGTRLTVV.

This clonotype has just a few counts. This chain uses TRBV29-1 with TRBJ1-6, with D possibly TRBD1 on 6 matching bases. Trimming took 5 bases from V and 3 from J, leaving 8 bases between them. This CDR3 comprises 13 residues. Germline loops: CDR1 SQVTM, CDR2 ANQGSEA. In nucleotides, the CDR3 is TGCAGCGTTCTACAGGGCTATAATTCACCCCTCCACTTT. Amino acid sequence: CSVLQGYNSPLHF.

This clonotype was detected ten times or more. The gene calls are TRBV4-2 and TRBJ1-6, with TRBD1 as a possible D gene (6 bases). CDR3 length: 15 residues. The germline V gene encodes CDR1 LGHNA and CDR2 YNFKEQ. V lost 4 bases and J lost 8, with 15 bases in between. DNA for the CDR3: TGTGCCAGCAGCCGGCGGGAGGGGGGTGATTCACCCCTCCACTTT. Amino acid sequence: CASSRREGGDSPLHF.

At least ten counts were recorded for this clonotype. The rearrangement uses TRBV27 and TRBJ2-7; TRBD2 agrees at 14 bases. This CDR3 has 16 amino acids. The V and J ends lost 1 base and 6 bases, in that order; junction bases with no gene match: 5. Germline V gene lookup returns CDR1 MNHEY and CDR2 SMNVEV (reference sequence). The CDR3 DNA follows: TGTGCCAGCAGTTTATTGGGACTAGCGGGAGCTGGCGAGCAGTACTTC. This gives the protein CASSLLGLAGAGEQYF.

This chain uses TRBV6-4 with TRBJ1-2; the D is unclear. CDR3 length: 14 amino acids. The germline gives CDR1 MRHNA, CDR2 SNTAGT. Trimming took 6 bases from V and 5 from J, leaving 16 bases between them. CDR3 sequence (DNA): TGTGCCAGCAGACGGTCAACGGCTGGATATGGCTACACCTTC. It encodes CASRRSTAGYGYTF.

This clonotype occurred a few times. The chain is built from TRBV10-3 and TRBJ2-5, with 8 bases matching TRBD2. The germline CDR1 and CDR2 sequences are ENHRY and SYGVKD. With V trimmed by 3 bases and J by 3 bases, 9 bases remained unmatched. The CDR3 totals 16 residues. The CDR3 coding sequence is TGTGCCATCAGTGAAGGACCGGGACTAGGTAAAGAGACCCAGTACTTC. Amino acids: CAISEGPGLGKETQYF.